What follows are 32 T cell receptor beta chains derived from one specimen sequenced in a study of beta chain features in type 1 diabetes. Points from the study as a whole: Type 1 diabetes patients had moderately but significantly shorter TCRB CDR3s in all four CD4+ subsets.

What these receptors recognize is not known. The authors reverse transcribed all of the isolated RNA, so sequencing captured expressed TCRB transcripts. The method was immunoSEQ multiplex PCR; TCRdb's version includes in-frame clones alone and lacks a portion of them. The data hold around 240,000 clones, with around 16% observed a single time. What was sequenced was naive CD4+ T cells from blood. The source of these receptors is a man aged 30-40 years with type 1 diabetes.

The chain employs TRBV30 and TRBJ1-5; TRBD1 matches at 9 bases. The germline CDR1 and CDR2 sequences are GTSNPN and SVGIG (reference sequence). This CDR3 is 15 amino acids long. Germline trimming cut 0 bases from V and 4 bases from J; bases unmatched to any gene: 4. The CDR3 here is CAWSVGDRANQPQHF. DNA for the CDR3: TGTGCCTGGAGTGTAGGGGACAGGGCGAATCAGCCCCAGCATTTT.

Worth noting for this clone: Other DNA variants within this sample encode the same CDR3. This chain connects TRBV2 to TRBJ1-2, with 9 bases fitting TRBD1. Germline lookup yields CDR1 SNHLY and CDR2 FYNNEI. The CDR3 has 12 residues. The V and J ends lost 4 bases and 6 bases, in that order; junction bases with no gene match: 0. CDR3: CASSGTGDGYTF. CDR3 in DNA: TGTGCCAGCAGTGGGACAGGGGATGGCTACACCTTC.

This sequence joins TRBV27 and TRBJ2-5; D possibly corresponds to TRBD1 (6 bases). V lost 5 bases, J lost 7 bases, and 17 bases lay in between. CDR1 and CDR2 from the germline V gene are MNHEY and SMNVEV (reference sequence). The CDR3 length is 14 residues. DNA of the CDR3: TGTGCCAGCAGTCCCGGACAGCAGTATGGGACCCAGTACTTC. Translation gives CASSPGQQYGTQYF.

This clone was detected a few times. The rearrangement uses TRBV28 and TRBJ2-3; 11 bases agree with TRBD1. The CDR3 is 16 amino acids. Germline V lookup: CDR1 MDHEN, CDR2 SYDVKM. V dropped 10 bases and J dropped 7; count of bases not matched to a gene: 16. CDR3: CATTSVSGTGGYTQYF. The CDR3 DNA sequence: TGTGCCACGACCTCCGTTTCCGGGACAGGGGGGTATACGCAGTATTTT.

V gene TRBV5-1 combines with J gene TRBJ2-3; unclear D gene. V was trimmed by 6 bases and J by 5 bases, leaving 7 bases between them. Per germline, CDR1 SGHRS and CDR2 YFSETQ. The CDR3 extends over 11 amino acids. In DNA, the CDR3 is TGCGCCAGCAAAGTAAGAGATACGCAGTATTTT. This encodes CASKVRDTQYF.

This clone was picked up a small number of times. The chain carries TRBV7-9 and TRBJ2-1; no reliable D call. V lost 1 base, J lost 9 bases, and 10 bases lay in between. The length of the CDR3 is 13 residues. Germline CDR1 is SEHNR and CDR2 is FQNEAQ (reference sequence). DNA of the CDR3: TGTGCCAGCAGCTTAGTAGTCCCTAGTGAGCAGTTCTTC. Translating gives CASSLVVPSEQFF.

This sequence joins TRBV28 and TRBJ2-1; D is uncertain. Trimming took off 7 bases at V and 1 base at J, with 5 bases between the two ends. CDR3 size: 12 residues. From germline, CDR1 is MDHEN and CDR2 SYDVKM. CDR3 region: CASKDSYNEQFF. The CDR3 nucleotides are TGTGCCAGCAAGGATTCCTACAATGAGCAGTTCTTC.

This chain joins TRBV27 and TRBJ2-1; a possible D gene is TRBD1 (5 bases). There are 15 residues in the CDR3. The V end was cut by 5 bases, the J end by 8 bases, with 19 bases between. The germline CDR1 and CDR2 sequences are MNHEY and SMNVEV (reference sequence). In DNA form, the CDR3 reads TGTGCCAGCAGTCAGATTGACAGCGTCGGCTATGAGCAGTTCTTC. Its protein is CASSQIDSVGYEQFF.

The CDR3: CASSVNNYEQYF. The CDR3 bases are TGTGCCAGCAGCGTTAATAACTACGAGCAGTACTTC. The genes are TRBV7-2 and TRBJ2-7; D remains unclear. The CDR3 is 12 residues long. Germline V CDR1 and CDR2: SGHTA, FQGNSA. Trimming took off 5 bases at V and 3 bases at J, with 8 bases between the two ends.

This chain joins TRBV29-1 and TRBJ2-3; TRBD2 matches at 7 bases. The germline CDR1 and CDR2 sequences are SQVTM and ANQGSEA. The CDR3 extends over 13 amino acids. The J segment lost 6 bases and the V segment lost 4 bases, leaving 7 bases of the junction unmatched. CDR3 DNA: TGCAGCGTTGGGTTCGGAGCGGGGGATACGCAGTATTTT. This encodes CSVGFGAGDTQYF.

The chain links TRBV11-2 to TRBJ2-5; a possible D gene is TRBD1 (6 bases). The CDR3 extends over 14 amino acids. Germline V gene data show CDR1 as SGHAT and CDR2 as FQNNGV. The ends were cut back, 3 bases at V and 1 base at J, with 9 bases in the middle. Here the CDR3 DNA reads TGTGCCAGCAGCTTCCACAGGGTCCAAGAGACCCAGTACTTC. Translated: CASSFHRVQETQYF. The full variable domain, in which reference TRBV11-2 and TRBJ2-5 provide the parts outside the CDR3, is EAGVAQSPRYKIIEKRQSVAFWCNPISGHATLYWYQQILGQGPKLLIQFQNNGVVDDSQLPKDRFSAERLKGVDSTLKIQPAKLEDSAVYLCASSFHRVQETQYFGPGTRLLVL.

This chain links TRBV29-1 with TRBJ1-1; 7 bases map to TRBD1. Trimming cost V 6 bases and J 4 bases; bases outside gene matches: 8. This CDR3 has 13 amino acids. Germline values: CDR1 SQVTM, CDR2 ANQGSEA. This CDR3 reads CSVIRQGGTEAFF. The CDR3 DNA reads TGCAGCGTGATCCGACAGGGAGGCACTGAAGCTTTCTTT.

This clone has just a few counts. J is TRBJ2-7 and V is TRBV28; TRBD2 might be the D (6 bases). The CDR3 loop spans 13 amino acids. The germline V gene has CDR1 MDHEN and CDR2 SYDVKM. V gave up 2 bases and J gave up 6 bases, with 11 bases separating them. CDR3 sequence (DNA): TGTGCCAGCAGTTTAGGGACTCCCGCCGAGCAGTACTTC. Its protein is CASSLGTPAEQYF.

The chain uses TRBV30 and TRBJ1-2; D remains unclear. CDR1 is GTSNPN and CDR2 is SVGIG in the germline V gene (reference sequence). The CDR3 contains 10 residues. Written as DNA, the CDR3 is TGTGTGGGGAGGGTCTATGGCTACACCTTC. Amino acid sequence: CVGRVYGYTF.

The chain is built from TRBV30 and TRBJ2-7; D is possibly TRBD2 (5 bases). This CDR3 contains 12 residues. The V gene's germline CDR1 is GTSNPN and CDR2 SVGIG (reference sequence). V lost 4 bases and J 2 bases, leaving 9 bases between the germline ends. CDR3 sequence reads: CAWTTGTYEQYF. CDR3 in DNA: TGTGCCTGGACCACGGGGACCTACGAGCAGTACTTC.

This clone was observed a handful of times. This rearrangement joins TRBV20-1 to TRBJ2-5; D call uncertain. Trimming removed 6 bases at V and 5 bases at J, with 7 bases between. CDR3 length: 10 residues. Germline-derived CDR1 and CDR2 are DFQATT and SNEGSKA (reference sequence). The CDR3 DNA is TGCAGTGCCTTCCGGGAGACCCAGTACTTC. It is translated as CSAFRETQYF.

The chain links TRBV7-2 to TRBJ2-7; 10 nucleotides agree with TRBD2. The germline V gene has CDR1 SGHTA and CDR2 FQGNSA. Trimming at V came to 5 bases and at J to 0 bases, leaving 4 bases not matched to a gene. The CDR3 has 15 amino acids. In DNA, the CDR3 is TGTGCCAGCAGCCCTTTAGCGGGAGGCTCCTACGAGCAGTACTTC. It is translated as CASSPLAGGSYEQYF. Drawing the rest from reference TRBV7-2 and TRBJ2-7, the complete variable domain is GAGVSQSPSNKVTEKGKDVELRCDPISGHTALYWYRQSLGQGLEFLIYFQGNSAPDKSGLPSDRFSAERTGGSVSTLTIQRTQQEDSAVYLCASSPLAGGSYEQYFGPGTRLTVT.

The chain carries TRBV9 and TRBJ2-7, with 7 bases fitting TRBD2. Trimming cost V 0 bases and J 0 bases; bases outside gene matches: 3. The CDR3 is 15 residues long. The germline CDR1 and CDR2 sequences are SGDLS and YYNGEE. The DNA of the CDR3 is TGTGCCAGCAGCGTAGCGTCTAGCGGCTCCTACGAGCAGTACTTC. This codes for CASSVASSGSYEQYF.

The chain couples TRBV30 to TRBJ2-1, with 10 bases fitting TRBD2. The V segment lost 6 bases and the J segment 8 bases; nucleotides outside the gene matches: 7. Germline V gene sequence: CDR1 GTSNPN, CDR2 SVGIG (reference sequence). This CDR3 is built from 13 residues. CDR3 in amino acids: CACAIAGGDEQFF. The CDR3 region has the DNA TGTGCCTGCGCGATAGCGGGAGGCGATGAGCAGTTCTTC.

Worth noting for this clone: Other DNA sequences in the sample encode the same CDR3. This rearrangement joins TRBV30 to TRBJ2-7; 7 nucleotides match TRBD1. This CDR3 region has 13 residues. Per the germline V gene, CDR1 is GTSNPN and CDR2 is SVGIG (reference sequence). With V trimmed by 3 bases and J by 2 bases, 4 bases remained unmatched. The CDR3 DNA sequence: TGTGCCTGGAGCCGGGACAGCCCCTACGAGCAGTACTTC. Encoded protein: CAWSRDSPYEQYF.

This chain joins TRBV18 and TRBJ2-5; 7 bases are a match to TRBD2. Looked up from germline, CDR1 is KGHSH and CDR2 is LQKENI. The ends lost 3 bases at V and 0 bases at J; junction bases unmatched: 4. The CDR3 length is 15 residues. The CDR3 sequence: CASSPLADYQETQYF. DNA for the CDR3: TGTGCCAGCTCACCTCTAGCGGATTACCAAGAGACCCAGTACTTC. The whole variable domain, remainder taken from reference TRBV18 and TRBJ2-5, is NAGVMQNPRHLVRRRGQEARLRCSPMKGHSHVYWYRQLPEEGLKFMVYLQKENIIDESGMPKERFSAEFPKEGPSILRIQQVVRGDSAAYFCASSPLADYQETQYFGPGTRLLVL.

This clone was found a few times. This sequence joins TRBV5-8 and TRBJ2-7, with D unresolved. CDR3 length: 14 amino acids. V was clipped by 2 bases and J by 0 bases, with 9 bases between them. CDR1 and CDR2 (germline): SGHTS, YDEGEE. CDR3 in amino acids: CASSFYRHSYEQYF. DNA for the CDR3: TGTGCCAGCAGCTTTTACCGTCACTCCTACGAGCAGTACTTC.

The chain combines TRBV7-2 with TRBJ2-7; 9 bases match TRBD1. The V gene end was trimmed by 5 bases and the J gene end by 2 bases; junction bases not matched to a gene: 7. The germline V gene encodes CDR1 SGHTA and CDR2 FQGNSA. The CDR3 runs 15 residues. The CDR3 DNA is TGTGCCAGCAGCCCCGGACAGGGGAGGACCTACGAGCAGTACTTC. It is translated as CASSPGQGRTYEQYF.

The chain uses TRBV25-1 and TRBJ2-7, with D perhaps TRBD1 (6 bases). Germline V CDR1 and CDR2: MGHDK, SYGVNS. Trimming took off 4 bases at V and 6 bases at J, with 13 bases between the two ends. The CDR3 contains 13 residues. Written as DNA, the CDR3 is TGTGCCAGCAGTGGCACAGGGAGTGGCGAGCAGTACTTC. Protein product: CASSGTGSGEQYF.

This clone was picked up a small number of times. CDR3 sequence reads: CASSLTFPATNYGYTF. CDR3 nucleotides: TGTGCCAGCAGCCTCACCTTCCCAGCTACTAACTATGGCTACACCTTC. The chain has TRBV9 and TRBJ1-2; D is undetermined. The CDR3 is made up of 16 amino acids. The V gene lost 4 bases and the J gene lost 0 bases, with 16 bases spanning the gap. CDR1 and CDR2 from the germline V gene are SGDLS and YYNGEE.

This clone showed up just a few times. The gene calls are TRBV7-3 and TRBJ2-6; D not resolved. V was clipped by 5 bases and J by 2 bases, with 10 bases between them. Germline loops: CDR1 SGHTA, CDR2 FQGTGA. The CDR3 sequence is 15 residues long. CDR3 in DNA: TGTGCCAGCAGCCCGGATGGAACTGGGGCCAACGTCCTGACTTTC. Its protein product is CASSPDGTGANVLTF.

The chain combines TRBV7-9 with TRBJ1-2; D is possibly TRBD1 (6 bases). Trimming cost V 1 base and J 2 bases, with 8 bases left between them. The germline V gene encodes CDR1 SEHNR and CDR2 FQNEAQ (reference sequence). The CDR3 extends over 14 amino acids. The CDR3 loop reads CASSLGQVNYGYTF. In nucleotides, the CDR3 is TGTGCCAGCAGCTTAGGACAGGTGAACTATGGCTACACCTTC. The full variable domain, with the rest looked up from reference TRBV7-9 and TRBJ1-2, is DTGVSQNPRHKITKRGQNVTFRCDPISEHNRLYWYRQTLGQGPEFLTYFQNEAQLEKSRLLSDRFSAERPKGSFSTLEIQRTEQGDSAMYLCASSLGQVNYGYTFGSGTRLTVV.

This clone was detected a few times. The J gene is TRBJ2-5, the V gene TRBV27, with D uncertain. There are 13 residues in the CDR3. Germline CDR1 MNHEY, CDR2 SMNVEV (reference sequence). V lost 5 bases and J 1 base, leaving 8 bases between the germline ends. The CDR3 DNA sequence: TGTGCCAGCAGTCGAACTTTCCAAGAGACCCAGTACTTC. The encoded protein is CASSRTFQETQYF.

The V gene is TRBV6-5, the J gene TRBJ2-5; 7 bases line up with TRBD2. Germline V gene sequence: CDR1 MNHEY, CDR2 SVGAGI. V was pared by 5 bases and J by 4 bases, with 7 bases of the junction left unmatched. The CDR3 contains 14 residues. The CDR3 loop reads CASSTGRSRETQYF. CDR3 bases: TGTGCCAGCAGTACCGGGAGGTCACGAGAGACCCAGTACTTC.

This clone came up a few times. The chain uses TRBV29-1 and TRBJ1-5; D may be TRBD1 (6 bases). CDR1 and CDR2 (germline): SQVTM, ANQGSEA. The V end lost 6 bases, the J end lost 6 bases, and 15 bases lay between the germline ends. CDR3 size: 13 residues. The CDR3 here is CSVAGVGGQPQHF. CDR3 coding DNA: TGCAGCGTGGCAGGGGTAGGTGGTCAGCCCCAGCATTTT.

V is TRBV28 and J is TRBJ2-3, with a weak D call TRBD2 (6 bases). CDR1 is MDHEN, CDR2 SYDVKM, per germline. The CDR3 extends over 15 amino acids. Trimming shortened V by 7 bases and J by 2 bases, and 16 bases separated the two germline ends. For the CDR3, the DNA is TGTGCCAGCACCACTGCGACTAGTCCCACAGATACGCAGTATTTT. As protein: CASTTATSPTDTQYF.

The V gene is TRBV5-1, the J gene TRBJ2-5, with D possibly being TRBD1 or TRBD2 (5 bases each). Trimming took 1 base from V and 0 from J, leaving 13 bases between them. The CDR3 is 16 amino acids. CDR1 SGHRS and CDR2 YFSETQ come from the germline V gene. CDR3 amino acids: CASSLRGDFNQETQYF. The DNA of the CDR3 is TGCGCCAGCAGCTTGAGGGGAGACTTTAACCAAGAGACCCAGTACTTC.